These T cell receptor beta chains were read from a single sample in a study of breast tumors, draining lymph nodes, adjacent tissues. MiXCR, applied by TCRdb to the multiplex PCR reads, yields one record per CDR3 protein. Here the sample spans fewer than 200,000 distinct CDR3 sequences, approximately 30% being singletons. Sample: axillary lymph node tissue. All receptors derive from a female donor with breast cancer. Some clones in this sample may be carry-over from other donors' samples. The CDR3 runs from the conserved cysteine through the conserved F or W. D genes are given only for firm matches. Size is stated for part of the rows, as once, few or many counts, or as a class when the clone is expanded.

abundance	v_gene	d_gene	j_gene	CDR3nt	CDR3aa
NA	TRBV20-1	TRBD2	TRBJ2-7	TGCGGTGCTAATCGGGGGGGCGCCTACTCCGAGCAGTACTTC	CGANRGGAYSEQYF
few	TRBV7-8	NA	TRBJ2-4	TGTGCCAGCAGCGACGGGGGCAGGGCCCACATTCAGTACTTC	CASSDGGRAHIQYF
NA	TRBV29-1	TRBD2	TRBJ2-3	TGCAGCGCTGTACTAGCGACCGCAGATACGCAGTATTTT	CSAVLATADTQYF
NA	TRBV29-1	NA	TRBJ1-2	TGCAGCGGTGGACAGAGGGACGGTTACACCTTC	CSGGQRDGYTF
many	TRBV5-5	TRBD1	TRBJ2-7	TGTGCCAGCAGCCCCCGGACAGGGCCTTCCTACGAGCAGTACTTC	CASSPRTGPSYEQYF
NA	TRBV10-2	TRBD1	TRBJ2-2	TGCGCCAGCAGGGGAAACGCAGGGGGCGTCGCGGACACCGGGGAGCTGTTTTTT	CASRGNAGGVADTGELFF
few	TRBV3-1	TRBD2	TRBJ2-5	TGTGCCAGCAGCCAAGAGGTCGGGACTAGAGAGACCCAGTACTTC	CASSQEVGTRETQYF
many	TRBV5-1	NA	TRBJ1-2	TGCGCCAGCAGCTCCGGGAGAGGACTGGGTTATGGCTACACCTTC	CASSSGRGLGYGYTF
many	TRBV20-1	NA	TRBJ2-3	TGCAGTGCTCCGACTGCACTGGATACGCAGTATTTT	CSAPTALDTQYF
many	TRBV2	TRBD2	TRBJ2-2	TGTGCCACCCGACTAGCGGGGGCCACCGGGGAGCTGTTTTTT	CATRLAGATGELFF
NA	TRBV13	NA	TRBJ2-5	TGTGCCAGCAGCTACCCCGGGACTGGATCCGGAGAGACCCAGTACTTC	CASSYPGTGSGETQYF
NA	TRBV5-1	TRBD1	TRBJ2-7	TGCGCCAGCAGCGACGGGACAGGGGCCTACGAGCAGTACTTC	CASSDGTGAYEQYF
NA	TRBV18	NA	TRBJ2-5	TGTGCCAGCTCACCACCTGTTGGGGACACGTCTCTTCAAGAGACCCAGTACTTC	CASSPPVGDTSLQETQYF
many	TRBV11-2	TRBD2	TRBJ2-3	TGTGCCAGCAGCCAAGGGGCGGGGGGAGATACGCAGTATTTT	CASSQGAGGDTQYF
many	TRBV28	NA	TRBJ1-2	TGTGCCAGCAGTCCCTTGGAAGGATTGGATGGCTACACCTTC	CASSPLEGLDGYTF
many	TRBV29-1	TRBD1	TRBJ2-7	TGCAGCGGGCTCGCCATGGGACAGGGCAATGTCGGGCAGTACTTC	CSGLAMGQGNVGQYF
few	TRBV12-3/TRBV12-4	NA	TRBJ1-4	TGTGCCAGCAGTCGACAGAATGAAAAACTGTTTTTT	CASSRQNEKLFF
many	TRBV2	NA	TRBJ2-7	TGTGCCAGCAGTGTACAGGGGGGGCTGTACGAGCAGTACTTC	CASSVQGGLYEQYF
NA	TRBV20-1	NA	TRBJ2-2	TGCAGTGCTCCACACACCGGGGAGCTGTTTTTT	CSAPHTGELFF
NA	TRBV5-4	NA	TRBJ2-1	TGTGCCAGCACCCCGAGGGGTGGACCTCCGGTAGACAATGAGCAGTTCTTC	CASTPRGGPPVDNEQFF
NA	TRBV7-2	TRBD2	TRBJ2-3	TGTGCCAGCAGCTTAGGACTAGCGGGGCAGTATTTT	CASSLGLAGQYF
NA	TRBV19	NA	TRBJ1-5	TGTGCCAGTAGTGCCCGGGGAAGGCAGCCCCAGCATTTT	CASSARGRQPQHF
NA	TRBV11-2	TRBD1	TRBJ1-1	TGTGCCAGCAGCCACCCAGGGGGGTCGAGGACTGAAGCTTTCTTT	CASSHPGGSRTEAFF
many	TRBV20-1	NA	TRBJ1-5	TGCAGTGCTAGAGATAGGGGAGAACAGCCCCAGCATTTT	CSARDRGEQPQHF
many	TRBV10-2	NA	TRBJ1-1	TGCGCCAGCAGAACCAACACTGAAGCTTTCTTT	CASRTNTEAFF